The entry that follows covers one TCR beta chain sequence. This clonotype was counted a few times. The target of this receptor is not known. One base away there is no much larger clone; base qualities are not given. Based on the germline V gene, the CDR1 and CDR2 sequences are SQVTM and ANQGSEA. V drops 4 bases and J drops 5 bases, leaving 12 bases in between. From cysteine to phenylalanine, the CDR3 is 13 amino acids long. The retained sequence is limited to the CDR3, 39 bases, with the frame set at the first base. Donors were roughly 40 systemically healthy Caucasian individuals from Russia aged 6 to 90 years. Ten milliliters of peripheral blood were drawn from each donor into EDTA-treated Vacutainer tubes. Ficoll-Paque density-gradient centrifugation was used to isolate PBMCs, with at least 6.5 million per sample. Trizol reagent was used to extract total RNA from the PBMCs, yielding at least 6 micrograms per sample. For every donor, an aliquot of PBMCs went through flow cytometry to measure the percentages of naive CD45RAhigh/CD27high T cells.

The data were obtained in a study of blood T cells in healthy people across ages (dated by TCRdb to the mid-2010s). Turning to the overall study: In model experiments, template switching captured roughly one uniquely barcoded TCR beta cDNA molecule for every two T cells. The study analyzed two additional independent replicas of 1 million unique cDNA reads from the same blood draw for two donors, one aged 18 to 30 and one aged 80 or older. To avoid experimental bias, donors of different ages were distributed randomly across sequencing lanes. Four age groups were formed from the donors: young (average roughly 15 years), middle-aged (around 37), aged (roughly 59) and long-lived (roughly 81). Age-related changes in TCR beta repertoire diversity were measured in the study by deep sequencing normalized with unique cDNA molecular identifiers.

The study at large found these results: Compared with the aged group, more naive CD4+ T cells, fewer expanded clones and increased TCR diversity were shown by the long-lived group, suggesting age selection. Donor CMV infection status was unknown, potentially confounding age-related changes in expanded clonotypes. Bulk unsorted PBMC profiling prevented conclusive comparison of naive and antigen-experienced compartments. There was a strong correlation between observed TCR beta diversity and the percentage of naive T cells measured by flow cytometry. Estimates of total diversity from one million sequenced T cells were regarded as lower bounds and underestimates. As age increased, observed TCR beta diversity per million T cells dropped in a roughly linear way, and a significant reduction was already evident by age 40.

The receptor library was made with 5' RACE. Sequencing was performed on an Illumina HiSeq 2500. A second about 7 to 12 cycle PCR used a sample-barcoded 5' primer and a J-beta primer mix. A unique molecular identifier was introduced onto each TCR beta cDNA molecule by a template-switch 5' adaptor carrying 12 random nucleotides. At least 2.5 million CDR3-containing paired-end reads were obtained from each sample. All of the RNA was converted into first-strand cDNA using the Mint cDNA synthesis kit, with a TRBC-specific oligonucleotide serving as the primer. After uracil-DNA glycosylase treatment, a first 18-cycle PCR used universal primers M1SS and BC2_uni_R on all cDNA. Processing in the source paper ran as follows. Each sample was normalized by randomly selecting 1 million high-quality reads, each carrying a distinct molecular identifier. Reads sharing molecular identifiers were discarded rather than binned into consensus sequences. MiTCR, with a Q25 quality threshold and the strictest error-elimination algorithm, was used for CDR3 identification, clonotype clustering and error correction. A nonparametric unseen species model using Euler transformation provided a lower-bound estimate of total TCR beta diversity. Using fastp trimming at Q25 and MiXCR clonotype assembly, TCRdb reanalyzed the public sequencing data and kept in-frame beta chains. Identical CDR3 proteins give one entry, which carries the most common genes and DNA. V and J calls and clone size were set by TCRdb, not the authors. For this sample there are about 670,000 distinct CDR3 sequences; 40% to 50% appear just once. The top ten constitute about 32% of the sample.

Recombination linked TRBV29-1 to TRBJ2-1; the D gene is possibly TRBD1, with 5 bases matching. The TCR comes from an elderly man in good health. The sequenced sample consisted of blood. The CDR3 reads as follows: CSVGQGINNEQFF. The nucleotide sequence reads as follows: TGCAGCGTTGGGCAGGGCATAAACAATGAGCAGTTCTTC.